This T cell receptor (beta chain) was captured by sequencing in a study of shared clonotypes between healthy human individuals. Study observations and caveats: Non-shared clonotypes displayed generation probabilities falling below those of clonotypes present in all four donors. The study's rarefaction showed incomplete sorted-subset sequencing despite large depth.

Profiled with immunoSEQ multiplex PCR; TCRdb holds only in-frame clones, not every one. The sample lists under 700,000 clones, approximately 95% occurring once. V lost 6 bases and J 6 bases, leaving 8 bases between the germline ends. The CDR3 totals 12 residues. CDR1 and CDR2 from the germline V gene are SEHNR and FQNEAQ (reference sequence). This clone has just a few counts. Its specificity is unknown. In the naive CD8 group, cells lacked CD45RO and were positively selected for CCR7, so terminally differentiated effector memory CD45RA+ cells were left out. The chain links TRBV7-9 to TRBJ2-2, with D perhaps TRBD1 (5 bases). The receptor was isolated from a woman aged 25 to 39 in good health. The source material was naive CD8+ T cells sorted from blood. CDR3 nucleotides: TGTGCCAGCAGGACAGACGCCGGGGAGCTGTTTTTT. This encodes CASRTDAGELFF.